This T cell receptor beta chain appears in the sequencing data of a study of siplizumab effects on memory and regulatory T cells. Study-wide findings and caveats: Naive T cell populations appeared to exhibit greater diversity than memory cells and appeared to be major alloresponse contributors. Many proliferating CD4+ or CD8+ clones remained unclassified. Roughly 80-96% of them could not be assigned either a naive or a memory phenotype. There were only a minor fraction of alloreactive clones that mapped to unstimulated subsets.

The CDR3 has 15 amino acids. CDR1 and CDR2 from the germline V gene are KGHSH and LQKENI. The junction had 8 bases not matched to a gene; V was cut back by 3 bases and J by 8 bases. Sequencing used immunoSEQ multiplex PCR; TCRdb keeps in-frame clones, though not all of them. The profile shows around 110,000 clones, around 94% of them singletons. A word on this clone: Its antigen remains unidentified.

The sequence came from a human donor in good health. The genes are TRBV18 and TRBJ1-4, with 8 bases lining up with TRBD1. Input material: non-Treg CD4+ T cells sorted from blood. CDR3 nucleotides: TGTGCCAGCTCACCCGCAGGGGGCGAGAGGGAAAAACTGTTTTTT. It is translated as CASSPAGGEREKLFF.